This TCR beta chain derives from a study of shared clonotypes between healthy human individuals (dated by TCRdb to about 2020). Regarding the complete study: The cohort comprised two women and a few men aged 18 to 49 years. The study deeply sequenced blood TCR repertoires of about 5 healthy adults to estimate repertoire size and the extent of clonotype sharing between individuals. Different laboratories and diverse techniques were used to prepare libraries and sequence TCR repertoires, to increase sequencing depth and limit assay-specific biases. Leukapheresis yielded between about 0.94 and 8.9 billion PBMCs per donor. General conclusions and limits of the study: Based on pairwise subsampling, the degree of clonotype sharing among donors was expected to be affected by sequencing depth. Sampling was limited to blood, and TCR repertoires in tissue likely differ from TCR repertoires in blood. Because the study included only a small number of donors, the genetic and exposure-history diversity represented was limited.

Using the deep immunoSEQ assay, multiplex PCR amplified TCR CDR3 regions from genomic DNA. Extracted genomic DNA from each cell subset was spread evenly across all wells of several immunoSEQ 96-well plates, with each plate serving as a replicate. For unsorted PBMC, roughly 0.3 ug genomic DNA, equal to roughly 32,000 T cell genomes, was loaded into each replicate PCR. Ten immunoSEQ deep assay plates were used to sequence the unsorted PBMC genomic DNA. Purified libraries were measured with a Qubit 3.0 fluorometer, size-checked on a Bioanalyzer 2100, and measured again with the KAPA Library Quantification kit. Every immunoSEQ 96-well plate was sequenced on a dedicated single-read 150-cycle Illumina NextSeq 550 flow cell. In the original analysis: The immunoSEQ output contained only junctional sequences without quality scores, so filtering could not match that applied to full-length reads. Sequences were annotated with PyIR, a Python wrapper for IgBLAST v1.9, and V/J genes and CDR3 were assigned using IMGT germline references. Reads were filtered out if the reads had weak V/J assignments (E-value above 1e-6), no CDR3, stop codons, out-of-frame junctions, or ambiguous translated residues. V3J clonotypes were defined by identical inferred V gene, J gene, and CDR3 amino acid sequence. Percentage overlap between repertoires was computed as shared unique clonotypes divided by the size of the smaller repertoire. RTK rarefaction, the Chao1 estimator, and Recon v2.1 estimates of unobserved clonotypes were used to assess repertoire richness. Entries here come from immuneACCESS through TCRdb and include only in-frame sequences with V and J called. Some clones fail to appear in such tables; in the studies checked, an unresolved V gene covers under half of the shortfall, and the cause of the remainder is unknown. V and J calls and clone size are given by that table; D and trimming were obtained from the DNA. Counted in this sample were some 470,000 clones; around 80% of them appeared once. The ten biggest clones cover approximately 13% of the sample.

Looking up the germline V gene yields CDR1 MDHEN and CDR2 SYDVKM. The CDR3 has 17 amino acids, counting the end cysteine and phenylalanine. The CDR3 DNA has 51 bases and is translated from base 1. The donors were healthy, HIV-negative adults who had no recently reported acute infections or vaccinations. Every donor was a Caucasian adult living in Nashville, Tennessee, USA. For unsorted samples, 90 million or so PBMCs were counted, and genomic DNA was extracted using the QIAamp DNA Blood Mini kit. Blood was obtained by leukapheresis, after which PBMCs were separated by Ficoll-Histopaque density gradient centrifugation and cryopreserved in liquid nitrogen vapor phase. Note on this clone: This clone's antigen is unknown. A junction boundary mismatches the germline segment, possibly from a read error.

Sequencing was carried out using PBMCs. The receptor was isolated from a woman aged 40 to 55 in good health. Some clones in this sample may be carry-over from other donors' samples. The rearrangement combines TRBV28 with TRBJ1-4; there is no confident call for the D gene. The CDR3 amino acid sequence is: CASSPREGDLLGERLFF. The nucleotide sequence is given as TGTGCCAGCAGTCCCCGGGAAGGAGACCTTTTGGGAGAAAGACTGTTTTTT.